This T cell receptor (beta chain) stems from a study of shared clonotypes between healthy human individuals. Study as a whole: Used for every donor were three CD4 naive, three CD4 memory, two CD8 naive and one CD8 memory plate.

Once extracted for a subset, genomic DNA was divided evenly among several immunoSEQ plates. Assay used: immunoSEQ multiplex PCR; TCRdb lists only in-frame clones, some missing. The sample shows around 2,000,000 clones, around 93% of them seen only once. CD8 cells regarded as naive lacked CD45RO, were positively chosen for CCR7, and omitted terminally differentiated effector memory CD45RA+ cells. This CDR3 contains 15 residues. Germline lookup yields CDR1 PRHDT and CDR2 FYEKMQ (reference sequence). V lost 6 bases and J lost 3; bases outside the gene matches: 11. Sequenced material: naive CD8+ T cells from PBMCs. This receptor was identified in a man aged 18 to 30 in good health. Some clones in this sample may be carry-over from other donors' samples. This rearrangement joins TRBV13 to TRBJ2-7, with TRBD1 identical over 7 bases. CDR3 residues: CASSEGARGSYEQYF. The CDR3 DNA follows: TGTGCCAGCAGTGAGGGGGCAAGGGGTAGCTACGAGCAGTACTTC.